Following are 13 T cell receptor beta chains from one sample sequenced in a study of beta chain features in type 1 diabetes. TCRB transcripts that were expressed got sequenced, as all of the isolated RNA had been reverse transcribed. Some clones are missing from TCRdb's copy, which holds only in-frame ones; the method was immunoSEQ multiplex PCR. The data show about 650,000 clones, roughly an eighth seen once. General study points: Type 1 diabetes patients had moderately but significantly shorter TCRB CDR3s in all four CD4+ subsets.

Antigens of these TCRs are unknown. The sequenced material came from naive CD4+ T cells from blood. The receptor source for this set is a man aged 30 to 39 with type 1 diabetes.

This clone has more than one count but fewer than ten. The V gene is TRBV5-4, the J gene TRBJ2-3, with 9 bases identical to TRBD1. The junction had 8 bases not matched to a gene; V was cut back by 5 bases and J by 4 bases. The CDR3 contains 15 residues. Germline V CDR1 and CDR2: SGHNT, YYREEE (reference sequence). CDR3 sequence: CASRKGTGTPDTQYF. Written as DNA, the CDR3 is TGTGCCAGCAGGAAAGGGACAGGGACCCCAGATACGCAGTATTTT.

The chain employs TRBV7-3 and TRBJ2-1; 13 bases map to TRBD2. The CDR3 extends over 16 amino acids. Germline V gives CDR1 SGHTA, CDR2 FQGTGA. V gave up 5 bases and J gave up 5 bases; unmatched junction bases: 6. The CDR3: CASSATSGGPNNEQFF. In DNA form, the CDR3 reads TGTGCCAGCAGCGCGACTAGCGGGGGGCCCAACAATGAGCAGTTCTTC.

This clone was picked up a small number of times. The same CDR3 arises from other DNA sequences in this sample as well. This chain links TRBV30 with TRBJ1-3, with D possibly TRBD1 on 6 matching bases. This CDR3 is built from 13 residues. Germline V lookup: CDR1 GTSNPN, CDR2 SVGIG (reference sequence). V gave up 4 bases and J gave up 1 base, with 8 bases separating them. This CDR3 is CAWTTGSGNTIYF. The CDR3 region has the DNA TGTGCCTGGACCACAGGGTCTGGAAACACCATATATTTT.

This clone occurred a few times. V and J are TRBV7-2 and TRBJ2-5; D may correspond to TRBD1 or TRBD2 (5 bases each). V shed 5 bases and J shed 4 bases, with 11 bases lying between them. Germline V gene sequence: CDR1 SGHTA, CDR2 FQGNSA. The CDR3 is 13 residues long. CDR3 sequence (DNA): TGTGCCAGCAGCACCGGGACCGGAGAGACCCAGTACTTC. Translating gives CASSTGTGETQYF.

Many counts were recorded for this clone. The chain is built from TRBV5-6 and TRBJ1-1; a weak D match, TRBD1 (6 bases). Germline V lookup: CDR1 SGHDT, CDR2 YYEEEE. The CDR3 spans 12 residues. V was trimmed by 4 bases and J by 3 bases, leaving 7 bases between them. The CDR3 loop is CASSRGHTEAFF. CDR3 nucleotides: TGTGCCAGCAGCCGGGGGCACACTGAAGCTTTCTTT.

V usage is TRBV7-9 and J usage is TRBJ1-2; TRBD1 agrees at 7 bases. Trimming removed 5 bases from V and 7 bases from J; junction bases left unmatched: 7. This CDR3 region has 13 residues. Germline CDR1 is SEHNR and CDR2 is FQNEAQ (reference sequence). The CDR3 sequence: CASSPTGFSGYTF. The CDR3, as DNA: TGTGCCAGCAGCCCGACAGGGTTTAGTGGCTACACCTTC.

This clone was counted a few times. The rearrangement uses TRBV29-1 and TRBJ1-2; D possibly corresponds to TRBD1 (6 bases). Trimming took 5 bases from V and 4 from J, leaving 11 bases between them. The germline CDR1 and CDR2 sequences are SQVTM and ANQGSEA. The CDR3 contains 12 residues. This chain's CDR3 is CSVHRGSYGYTF. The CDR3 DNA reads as TGCAGCGTTCATAGGGGGTCCTATGGCTACACCTTC.

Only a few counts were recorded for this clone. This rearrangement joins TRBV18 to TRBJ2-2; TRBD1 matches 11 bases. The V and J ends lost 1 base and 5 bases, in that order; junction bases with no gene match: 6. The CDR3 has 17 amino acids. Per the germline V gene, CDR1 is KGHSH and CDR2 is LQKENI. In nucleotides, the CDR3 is TGTGCCAGCTCACCACGGACCGGGACAGGGGGGACCGGGGAGCTGTTTTTT. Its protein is CASSPRTGTGGTGELFF.

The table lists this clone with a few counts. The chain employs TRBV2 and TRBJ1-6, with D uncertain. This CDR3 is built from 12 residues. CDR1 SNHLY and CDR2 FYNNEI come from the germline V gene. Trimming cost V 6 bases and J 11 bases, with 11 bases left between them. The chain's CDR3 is CASRVLPAPLHF. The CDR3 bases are TGTGCCAGCAGGGTACTTCCCGCACCCCTCCACTTT.

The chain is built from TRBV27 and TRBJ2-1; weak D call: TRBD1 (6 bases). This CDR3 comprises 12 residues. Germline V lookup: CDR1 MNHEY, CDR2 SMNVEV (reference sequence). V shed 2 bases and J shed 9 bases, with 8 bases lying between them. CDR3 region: CASSLLGAEQFF. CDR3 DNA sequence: TGTGCCAGCAGTTTACTGGGGGCTGAGCAGTTCTTC.

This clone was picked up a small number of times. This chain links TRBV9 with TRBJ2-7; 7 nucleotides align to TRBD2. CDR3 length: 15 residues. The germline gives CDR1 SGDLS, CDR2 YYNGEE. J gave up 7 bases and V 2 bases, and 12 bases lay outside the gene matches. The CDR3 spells CASSVSNLPSGEQYF. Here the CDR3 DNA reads TGTGCCAGCAGCGTGTCGAATCTGCCTAGCGGAGAGCAGTACTTC.

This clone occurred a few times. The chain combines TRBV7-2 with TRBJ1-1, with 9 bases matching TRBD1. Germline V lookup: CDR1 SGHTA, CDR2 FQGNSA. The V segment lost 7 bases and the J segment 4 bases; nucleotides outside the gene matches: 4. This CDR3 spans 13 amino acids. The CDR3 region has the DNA TGTGCCAGCATAGGGGGACAGGGCACTGAAGCTTTCTTT. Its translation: CASIGGQGTEAFF.

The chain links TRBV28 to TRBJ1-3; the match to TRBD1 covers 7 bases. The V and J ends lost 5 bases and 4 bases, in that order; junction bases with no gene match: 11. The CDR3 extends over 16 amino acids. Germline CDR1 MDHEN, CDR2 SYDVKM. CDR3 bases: TGTGCCAGCAGTCCCGACAGGGCAGGGGGAGGAAACACCATATATTTT. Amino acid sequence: CASSPDRAGGGNTIYF.